These T cell receptor beta chains were read from a single sample in a study of T cells after yellow fever vaccination. Each CDR3 protein gets one entry after TCRdb re-called the 5' RACE reads with MiXCR. The sample holds some 340,000 distinct CDR3 sequences, over 3.5% seen once. The material was PBMCs, obtained 5 days after the yellow fever booster vaccination. Receptors originate from a man between 18 and 35 years old who received the YFV17D yellow fever vaccine. Both conserved end residues are trimmed from each CDR3. The order of the fields is CDR3 protein, clone size, J gene, V gene. Part of the rows lack a size; the others show once, few, many or a class for expanded clones.

cdr3_aa: ASSLYSTDTQY; clone_size: few; j_call: TRBJ2-3; v_call: TRBV12-3/TRBV12-4
cdr3_aa: ASSQDNGGPNEQF; clone_size: many; j_call: TRBJ2-1; v_call: TRBV4-2
cdr3_aa: ASSQEGQVDGYT; clone_size: -; j_call: TRBJ1-2; v_call: TRBV4-2
cdr3_aa: ASTAGQLNQPQH; clone_size: -; j_call: TRBJ1-5; v_call: TRBV2
cdr3_aa: AWTRKGLYNEQF; clone_size: -; j_call: TRBJ2-1; v_call: TRBV30
cdr3_aa: ASSRQGYWNEQF; clone_size: many; j_call: TRBJ2-1; v_call: TRBV27
cdr3_aa: ASSPPLTGGYT; clone_size: -; j_call: TRBJ1-2; v_call: TRBV18
cdr3_aa: ASSALTGILTGKLF; clone_size: -; j_call: TRBJ2-2; v_call: TRBV7-9
cdr3_aa: ASSYSADPLAYEQY; clone_size: few; j_call: TRBJ2-7; v_call: TRBV6-2/TRBV6-3
cdr3_aa: AISESWTSGGNNEQF; clone_size: few; j_call: TRBJ2-1; v_call: TRBV10-3
cdr3_aa: ATNDPGQLPYEQY; clone_size: -; j_call: TRBJ2-7; v_call: TRBV19
cdr3_aa: ASSYSKGSGQPQH; clone_size: few; j_call: TRBJ1-5; v_call: TRBV6-5
cdr3_aa: ASSSPGQGEETQY; clone_size: few; j_call: TRBJ2-5; v_call: TRBV6-6
cdr3_aa: ASSPGGSQETQY; clone_size: once; j_call: TRBJ2-5; v_call: TRBV19
cdr3_aa: ATRDSQETQY; clone_size: many; j_call: TRBJ2-5; v_call: TRBV28
cdr3_aa: ASSRQRRYEQY; clone_size: -; j_call: TRBJ2-7; v_call: TRBV4-3
cdr3_aa: SARRASGDEQF; clone_size: few; j_call: TRBJ2-1; v_call: TRBV20-1
cdr3_aa: ASSQALAGGVSDTQY; clone_size: few; j_call: TRBJ2-3; v_call: TRBV3-1